The entry below describes one T cell receptor (beta chain). Clones were read by immunoSEQ multiplex PCR, and TCRdb kept only the in-frame ones, dropping some. Among approximately 50,000 clones listed, nearly 80% were seen once. This sample stems from a study of OX40 agonist ivuxolimab in advanced cancers. About the research overall: Of the participants, 40% had some prior anti-PD-1, anti-PD-L1 or anti-CTLA-4 therapy, which was allowed.

The trim removed 3 bases at V and 0 bases at J, leaving 9 bases unmatched. The germline V gene has CDR1 SGHTA and CDR2 FQGNSA. The CDR3 has 17 residues. The gene calls are TRBV7-2 and TRBJ1-2, with 8 bases identical to TRBD1. The clonotype was recovered from an adult with an advanced solid tumor such as melanoma, head and neck, liver or kidney cancer. The sample here was CD4+ or CD8+ T cells sorted from blood, taken in a trial of the OX40 agonist ivuxolimab. Written as DNA, the CDR3 is TGTGCCAGCAGCTTCCAAAGGACAGGGATAGCTAACTATGGCTACACCTTC. Translation gives CASSFQRTGIANYGYTF.